This passage covers 22 T cell receptor beta chains from one sample sequenced in a study of blood T cell repertoires in COVID-19 (dated by TCRdb to 2018 to 2021). Receptor amplification or capture employed the immunoSEQ multiplex PCR assay. TCRdb limited this immuneACCESS table to in-frame rearrangements with V and J called. A share of clones is missing; checked studies link under half to unresolved V genes, and the rest is unexplained. The sample yields 250,000 to 300,000 clones; roughly 91% were counted once. Together, the top ten hold around 2% of the sample. The specimen was PBMCs or T cells enriched from blood (not recorded which). Receptors originate from an older woman in a cohort exposed to, infected with or recovered from COVID-19 (not recorded which).

With respect to this clone: Other DNA sequences within the sample encode an identical CDR3. The rearrangement joins TRBV5-1 to TRBJ1-1; no clear D gene. Germline V CDR1 and CDR2: SGHRS, YFSETQ. Trimming shortened V by 0 bases and J by 2 bases, and 5 bases separated the two germline ends. The CDR3 extends over 13 amino acids. CDR3 in DNA: TGCGCCAGCAGCTTGGGAGCCAACACTGAAGCTTTCTTT. It specifies CASSLGANTEAFF. The whole variable domain, remainder taken from reference TRBV5-1 and TRBJ1-1, is KAGVTQTPRYLIKTRGQQVTLSCSPISGHRSVSWYQQTPGQGLQFLFEYFSETQRNKGNFPGRFSGRQFSNSRSEMNVSTLELGDSALYLCASSLGANTEAFFGQGTRLTVV.

V gene TRBV19 combines with J gene TRBJ2-7; 10 nucleotides line up with TRBD2. The CDR3 has 15 residues. V was pared by 5 bases and J by 4 bases, with 8 bases of the junction left unmatched. CDR1 is LNHDA and CDR2 is SQIVND in the germline V gene (reference sequence). CDR3 in amino acids: CASSDPTSGPYEQYF. CDR3 in DNA: TGTGCCAGTAGTGACCCGACTAGCGGGCCTTACGAGCAGTACTTC.

The table lists this clone with many counts. CDR3 nucleotide sequence: TGTGCCACCAGCAGAGAAGCGGGTCAGTACGAGCAGTACTTC. Translating gives CATSREAGQYEQYF. The chain uses TRBV15 and TRBJ2-7; D might be TRBD2 (6 bases). V was shortened by 0 bases and J by 4 bases, with 10 bases between the two germline ends. CDR3 length equals 14 residues. Germline V lookup: CDR1 LNHNV, CDR2 YYDKDF (reference sequence).

This clone was detected once. The chain employs TRBV7-9 and TRBJ2-2; 7 nucleotides agree with TRBD1. The V segment lost 0 bases and the J segment 7 bases; nucleotides outside the gene matches: 5. Per germline, CDR1 SEHNR and CDR2 FQNEAQ (reference sequence). The CDR3 is 15 amino acids. This CDR3 reads CASSLAGTVNGELFF. CDR3 nucleotides: TGTGCCAGCAGCTTAGCGGGGACAGTAAACGGGGAGCTGTTTTTT.

This rearrangement joins TRBV5-1 to TRBJ2-5; the D is unclear. Germline values: CDR1 SGHRS, CDR2 YFSETQ. Trimming cost V 0 bases and J 2 bases, with 8 bases left between them. The length of the CDR3 is 14 residues. The CDR3 region has the DNA TGCGCCAGCAGCTTGGGCCCGACACAAGAGACCCAGTACTTC. The encoded protein is CASSLGPTQETQYF.

V is TRBV28 and J is TRBJ1-2; 7 bases fit TRBD1. Germline lookup yields CDR1 MDHEN and CDR2 SYDVKM. The CDR3 sequence is 14 residues long. The V gene end was trimmed by 3 bases and the J gene end by 4 bases; junction bases not matched to a gene: 5. The chain's CDR3 is CASSFIGTAYGYTF. CDR3 DNA sequence: TGTGCCAGCAGTTTTATCGGGACAGCCTATGGCTACACCTTC.

This chain uses TRBV7-2 with TRBJ1-3, with 7 bases matching TRBD1. This CDR3 region has 15 residues. Germline V gene data show CDR1 as SGHTA and CDR2 as FQGNSA. The junction had 3 bases not matched to a gene; V was cut back by 2 bases and J by 2 bases. This CDR3 is CASSLMQGAGNTIYF. In nucleotides, the CDR3 is TGTGCCAGCAGCTTAATGCAGGGGGCTGGAAACACCATATATTTT.

This clone was counted once. The chain carries TRBV10-2 and TRBJ2-1; tentative D call: TRBD2 (5 bases). Germline V gene sequence: CDR1 WSHSY, CDR2 SAAADI. Trimming left V 6 bases short and J 3 bases short, with 9 bases between. This CDR3 contains 13 residues. CDR3 nucleotides: TGCGCCAGCAGGGACTTAATCTACAATGAGCAGTTCTTC. It translates to CASRDLIYNEQFF.

The J gene is TRBJ1-2, the V gene TRBV7-2; D may be TRBD1 (6 bases). From germline, CDR1 is SGHTA and CDR2 FQGNSA. The germline V and J ends were trimmed by 3 bases and 7 bases, with 18 bases remaining between them. The CDR3 extends over 15 amino acids. The CDR3 loop is CASSFKVGALGGYTF. CDR3 nucleotide sequence: TGTGCCAGCAGCTTTAAGGTGGGGGCGCTGGGTGGCTACACCTTC. The full variable domain, in which reference TRBV7-2 and TRBJ1-2 provide the parts outside the CDR3, is GAGVSQSPSNKVTEKGKDVELRCDPISGHTALYWYRQSLGQGLEFLIYFQGNSAPDKSGLPSDRFSAERTGGSVSTLTIQRTQQEDSAVYLCASSFKVGALGGYTFGSGTRLTVV.

The chain has TRBV7-9 and TRBJ2-5; possibly TRBD2 for D (6 bases). The V end was cut by 3 bases, the J end by 3 bases, with 14 bases between. CDR3 length: 15 amino acids. Per the germline V gene, CDR1 is SEHNR and CDR2 is FQNEAQ (reference sequence). Here the CDR3 DNA reads TGTGCCAGCAGCTTCATAACCGGGAGAGAAGAGACCCAGTACTTC. This sequence encodes CASSFITGREETQYF.

The table lists this clone with a count of one. The chain employs TRBV29-1 and TRBJ1-2; D remains unclear. Per the germline V gene, CDR1 is SQVTM and CDR2 is ANQGSEA. The CDR3 spans 15 residues. Between the trimmed V and J ends, which lost 3 bases and 4 bases, there was a span of 18 bases. Written as DNA, the CDR3 is TGCAGCGTTGAGGGGTATCGGGGTTCAGGCTATGGCTACACCTTC. Its translation is CSVEGYRGSGYGYTF.

As regards this clone: The junction differs from germline at one of its ends, possibly a read error. CDR3 in amino acids: CASSLGQLNEKLFF. Here the CDR3 DNA reads TGTGCCAGCAGTTTAGGACAGCTTAATGAAAAACTGTTTTTT. The chain uses TRBV7-2 and TRBJ1-4; D perhaps matches TRBD1 (6 bases). CDR1 and CDR2 from the germline V gene are SGHTA and FQGNSA. The CDR3 totals 14 residues.

The chain links TRBV7-3 to TRBJ1-1, with D uncertain. V was shortened by 2 bases and J by 0 bases, with 13 bases between the two germline ends. This CDR3 has 16 residues. Germline-derived CDR1 and CDR2 are SGHTA and FQGTGA. CDR3 DNA sequence: TGTGCCAGCAGCTTACGCGCGATAGAGATGAACACTGAAGCTTTCTTT. This gives the protein CASSLRAIEMNTEAFF.

The CDR3 loop is CASSVPGANYGYTF. Written as DNA, the CDR3 is TGTGCCAGCAGCGTACCAGGCGCTAACTATGGCTACACCTTC. This chain connects TRBV9 to TRBJ1-2; D unclear. Germline loops: CDR1 SGDLS, CDR2 YYNGEE. Trimming left V 1 base short and J 0 bases short, with 7 bases between. CDR3 length: 14 residues.

The chain couples TRBV5-5 to TRBJ1-2; D remains unclear. There are 13 residues in the CDR3. Trimming stripped 3 bases from V and 4 bases from J, with 10 bases between. Germline-derived CDR1 and CDR2 are SGHKS and YYEKEE (reference sequence). As DNA, the CDR3 is TGTGCCAGCAGCTGGTTCTATCCCTATGGCTACACCTTC. This sequence encodes CASSWFYPYGYTF.

The chain links TRBV27 to TRBJ1-1, with D possibly TRBD1 on 6 matching bases. V was cut by 7 bases and J by 9 bases, with 18 bases left in between. The length of the CDR3 is 13 residues. Germline values: CDR1 MNHEY, CDR2 SMNVEV (reference sequence). The CDR3 DNA reads TGTGCCAGCAAGGGCAGGGGTAAAATGAAAGCTTTCTTT. Translation gives CASKGRGKMKAFF.

This chain connects TRBV7-8 to TRBJ1-2; D remains unclear. The CDR3 is 14 residues long. Germline V gene data show CDR1 as SGHVS and CDR2 as FQNEAQ. With 4 bases removed from V and 1 base from J, the gap between germline ends came to 10 bases. CDR3 DNA: TGTGCCAGCAGCTCCAGTCGATTTAACTATGGCTACACCTTC. Translation gives CASSSSRFNYGYTF.

This sequence joins TRBV7-2 and TRBJ1-4; 11 bases match TRBD1. The CDR3 totals 17 residues. Per the germline V gene, CDR1 is SGHTA and CDR2 is FQGNSA. Unmatched junction bases numbered 12, after V lost 4 bases and J lost 8 bases. Here the CDR3 DNA reads TGTGCCAGCAGCTACCCCGGACAGGGGGCCGATCGAGAAAAACTGTTTTTT. Protein sequence: CASSYPGQGADREKLFF.

The V gene is TRBV5-1, the J gene TRBJ1-1; 7 bases map to TRBD1. The germline V gene has CDR1 SGHRS and CDR2 YFSETQ. There are 12 residues in the CDR3. Trimming at V came to 0 bases and at J to 11 bases, leaving 4 bases not matched to a gene. CDR3 coding DNA: TGCGCCAGCAGCTTGGACAGGGGTGAGGCTTTCTTT. Its translation is CASSLDRGEAFF.

Comments on this clone: This same CDR3 is encoded by further DNA sequences in the sample. V and J are TRBV7-2 and TRBJ2-1; tentatively, D is TRBD2 (6 bases). Trimming pared 5 bases from V and 0 bases from J, leaving 11 bases between. The CDR3 extends over 15 amino acids. The V gene's germline CDR1 is SGHTA and CDR2 FQGNSA. CDR3 sequence reads: CASSPTSSSYNEQFF. Here the CDR3 DNA reads TGTGCCAGCAGCCCGACTAGTAGCTCCTACAATGAGCAGTTCTTC.

This clone turned up a few times. J is TRBJ2-1 and V is TRBV11-1, with 10 nucleotides matching TRBD2. This CDR3 is 15 amino acids long. V was clipped by 4 bases and J by 1 base; unmatched bases: 1. Germline CDR1 is SGHAT and CDR2 is FQDESV (reference sequence). CDR3 DNA sequence: TGTGCCAGCAGCTATAGCGGGAGGTCCTACAATGAGCAGTTCTTC. It encodes CASSYSGRSYNEQFF.

This chain uses TRBV5-6 with TRBJ2-1; 10 bases match TRBD2. The CDR3 totals 15 residues. The trim removed 2 bases at V and 7 bases at J, leaving 6 bases unmatched. The V gene's germline CDR1 is SGHDT and CDR2 YYEEEE. CDR3 sequence reads: CASSFTWTSGNEQFF. The CDR3 coding sequence is TGTGCCAGCAGCTTCACATGGACTAGCGGAAATGAGCAGTTCTTC. The complete variable domain, with remaining parts taken from reference TRBV5-6 and TRBJ2-1, reads DAGVTQSPTHLIKTRGQQVTLRCSPKSGHDTVSWYQQALGQGPQFIFQYYEEEERQRGNFPDRFSGHQFPNYSSELNVNALLLGDSALYLCASSFTWTSGNEQFFGPGTRLTVL.